These T cell receptor beta chains were read from a single sample in a study of blood T cells in healthy people across ages. TCRdb redid the calling of the 5' RACE reads with MiXCR, one entry per CDR3 protein. The sample lists roughly 1,700,000 distinct CDR3 sequences, 28% occurring once. Specimen: blood. The receptor set was obtained from a woman aged 25 to 39 in good health. The CDR3 runs from the conserved cysteine through the conserved F or W. Each record gives: V gene, clone size, CDR3 length, D gene, J gene, CDR3 protein, CDR3 DNA. The D gene is left open where the match is weak. Size is omitted from some rows. Given values are once, few, many or a class for expanded clones.

TRBV6-5,NA,16,TRBD2,TRBJ2-1,CASSVRLAGGDKEQFF,TGTGCCAGCAGCGTAAGGCTAGCGGGGGGAGATAAGGAGCAGTTCTTC
TRBV12-3/TRBV12-4,many,13,NA,TRBJ2-4,CASRRPRGNIQYF,TGTGCCAGCAGACGTCCGAGGGGTAACATTCAGTACTTC
TRBV6-5,few,15,TRBD1,TRBJ1-1,CASRRIQGGATEAFF,TGTGCCAGCAGACGCATCCAGGGGGGGGCCACTGAAGCTTTCTTT
TRBV5-1,many,13,NA,TRBJ2-7,CASSPGGRDEQYF,TGCGCCAGCAGTCCCGGGGGGCGAGACGAGCAGTACTTC
TRBV18,NA,15,NA,TRBJ1-1,CASSPGRGVSTEAFF,TGTGCCAGCTCACCCGGGAGAGGGGTGTCCACTGAAGCTTTCTTT
TRBV9,NA,16,NA,TRBJ2-1,CASSKQLMGVRGEQFF,TGTGCCAGCAGCAAACAACTCATGGGGGTACGTGGTGAGCAGTTCTTC
TRBV7-9,NA,15,NA,TRBJ2-7,CASSLEGPTHGGQYF,TGTGCCAGCAGCTTGGAGGGACCTACCCACGGGGGGCAGTACTTC
TRBV12-3/TRBV12-4,many,17,TRBD2,TRBJ2-3,CASSSGTSGRRTDTQYF,TGTGCCAGCAGTTCCGGGACTAGCGGGCGACGCACAGATACGCAGTATTTT
TRBV5-1,few,16,NA,TRBJ2-7,CASSKAPRDNSYEQYF,TGCGCCAGCAGCAAGGCCCCGAGGGACAACTCCTACGAGCAGTACTTC
TRBV20-1,NA,14,TRBD2,TRBJ2-5,CSARSSGRFREQYF,TGCAGTGCTAGGTCTAGCGGGAGGTTCCGGGAGCAGTACTTC
TRBV4-2,NA,15,NA,TRBJ2-7,CASSQRDTESYEQYF,TGTGCCAGCAGCCAGAGGGACACGGAGTCCTACGAGCAGTACTTC
TRBV5-4,few,16,NA,TRBJ2-6,CASSSSWDSGANVLTF,TGTGCCAGCAGCAGCAGTTGGGATTCTGGGGCCAACGTCCTGACTTTC
TRBV7-6,NA,16,TRBD2,TRBJ2-4,CASSLDTSGSYNEQYF,TGTGCCAGCAGCTTAGATACTAGCGGGAGCTACAATGAGCAGTACTTC
TRBV6-2/TRBV6-3,NA,16,TRBD1,TRBJ1-5,CASSFLTGRSNQPQHF,TGTGCCAGCAGTTTCTTGACAGGGCGAAGCAATCAGCCCCAGCATTTT
TRBV12-3/TRBV12-4,many,14,NA,TRBJ2-7,CASSIDTNQAEQYF,TGTGCCAGCAGTATCGACACCAACCAAGCCGAGCAGTACTTC
TRBV6-1,NA,13,NA,TRBJ2-5,CAINGTPQETQYF,TGTGCCATTAACGGGACACCCCAAGAGACCCAGTACTTC
TRBV20-1,many,13,NA,TRBJ1-5,CSARSRVNQPQHF,TGCAGTGCTAGGTCCAGGGTTAATCAGCCCCAGCATTTT
TRBV2,few,14,NA,TRBJ1-4,CASSDEQSNEKLFF,TGTGCCAGCAGTGATGAGCAGTCAAATGAAAAACTGTTTTTT
TRBV5-1,NA,14,NA,TRBJ2-3,CASRPEPRTDTQYF,TGCGCCAGCAGACCTGAACCACGCACAGATACGCAGTATTTT
TRBV7-9,NA,16,TRBD2,TRBJ2-1,CSSSLAYLAVYNERFF,TGTTCCAGCAGCTTAGCTTATCTAGCGGTCTACAATGAGCGGTTCTTC
TRBV6-1,few,12,TRBD1,TRBJ1-6,CASKQGSSPPHF,TGTGCCAGCAAACAGGGGAGTTCACCCCCCCACTTT
TRBV7-9,few,13,TRBD1,TRBJ1-6,CAIRDREASPLHF,TGTGCCATCCGGGACAGGGAAGCCTCACCCCTCCACTTT
TRBV20-1,few,9,NA,TRBJ1-1,CSASTEAFF,TGCAGTGCTTCCACTGAAGCTTTCTTT
TRBV7-2,many,13,NA,TRBJ2-4,CASSSGGLNIQYF,TGTGCCAGCAGCTCTGGAGGCCTAAACATTCAGTACTTC
TRBV6-5,NA,15,TRBD1,TRBJ1-5,CASSYSGTGIQPQHF,TGTGCCAGCAGTTATTCGGGGACAGGGATTCAGCCCCAGCATTTT
TRBV6-2/TRBV6-3,NA,17,TRBD1,TRBJ2-4,CASSYPSRQGLENIQYF,TGTGCCAGCAGTTACCCCAGCAGACAGGGTCTGGAAAACATTCAGTACTTC
TRBV7-3,many,15,TRBD1,TRBJ2-7,CASSTRQGGSYEQYF,TGTGCCAGCAGCACGCGACAGGGGGGCTCCTACGAGCAGTACTTC
TRBV28,many,13,TRBD1,TRBJ1-2,CASSLNRGSGYTF,TGTGCCAGCAGTTTGAACAGGGGGTCTGGCTACACCTTC
TRBV7-2,once,15,NA,TRBJ1-5,CASSPPGVGRQPQHF,TGTGCCAGCAGCCCCCCTGGGGTTGGTCGGCAGCCCCAGCATTTT
TRBV2,few,13,NA,TRBJ1-5,CASVQILGQPQHF,TGTGCCAGCGTCCAGATCCTCGGGCAGCCCCAGCATTTT
TRBV3-1,few,14,NA,TRBJ2-5,CASSQRLGGETQYF,TGTGCCAGCAGCCAACGCCTAGGAGGGGAGACCCAGTACTTC
TRBV12-3/TRBV12-4,few,18,TRBD1,TRBJ2-7,CASSLVINAGTGKREQYF,TGTGCCAGCAGTTTAGTGATTAATGCGGGGACAGGGAAACGCGAGCAGTACTTC
TRBV27,few,15,NA,TRBJ2-7,CASSLSGRQAYEQYF,TGTGCCAGCAGTCTCTCGGGGCGGCAGGCCTACGAGCAGTACTTC
TRBV10-1,few,13,NA,TRBJ2-7,CASSLGQTDEQYF,TGCGCCAGCAGTTTAGGGCAGACGGACGAGCAGTACTTC
TRBV20-1,NA,13,NA,TRBJ2-3,CSAQHPATDTQYF,TGCAGTGCTCAGCACCCGGCAACAGATACGCAGTATTTT
TRBV5-1,few,18,TRBD2,TRBJ2-1,CASSLGVLTSGGDDEQFF,TGCGCCAGCAGCTTGGGAGTGTTGACTAGCGGGGGGGACGATGAGCAGTTCTTC
TRBV12-3/TRBV12-4,many,15,NA,TRBJ2-5,CASSSPGLGRETQYF,TGTGCCAGCAGCTCACCGGGACTGGGGCGAGAGACCCAGTACTTC
TRBV10-3,few,13,NA,TRBJ2-7,CAISPTGTPEQYF,TGTGCCATCAGCCCCACCGGGACTCCTGAGCAGTACTTC
TRBV11-2,NA,16,NA,TRBJ2-3,CACSLARGRGTDMQYF,TGTGCCTGCAGCTTAGCGCGTGGCAGGGGCACAGATATGCAGTATTTT
TRBV9,few,17,TRBD2,TRBJ2-3,CASSGERLAGVTDTQYF,TGTGCCAGCAGCGGTGAAAGACTAGCGGGGGTCACAGATACGCAGTATTTT
TRBV7-6,NA,15,NA,TRBJ2-7,CASSPQLRGSYEQYF,TGTGCCAGCAGCCCGCAATTGAGGGGGAGCTACGAGCAGTACTTC
TRBV5-8,NA,14,NA,TRBJ2-3,CASSWVRMQDTQYF,TGTGCCAGCAGCTGGGTTAGGATGCAAGATACGCAGTATTTT
TRBV5-1,few,14,NA,TRBJ1-6,CASSPLTYNSPLHF,TGCGCCAGCAGCCCACTAACCTATAATTCACCCCTCCACTTT